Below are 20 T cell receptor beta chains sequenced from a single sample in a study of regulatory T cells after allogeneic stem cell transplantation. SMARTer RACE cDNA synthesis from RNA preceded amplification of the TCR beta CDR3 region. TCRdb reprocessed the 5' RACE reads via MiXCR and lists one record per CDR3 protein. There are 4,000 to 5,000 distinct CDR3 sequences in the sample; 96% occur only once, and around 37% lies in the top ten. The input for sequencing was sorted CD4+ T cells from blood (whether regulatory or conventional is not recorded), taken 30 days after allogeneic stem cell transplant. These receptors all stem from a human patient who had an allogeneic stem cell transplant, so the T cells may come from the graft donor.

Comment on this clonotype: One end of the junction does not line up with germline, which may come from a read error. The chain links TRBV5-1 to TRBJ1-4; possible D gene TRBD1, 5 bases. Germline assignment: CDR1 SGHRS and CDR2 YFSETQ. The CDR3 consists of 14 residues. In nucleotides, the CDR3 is TGCACCAGCAGCTCCGGGACGTCTAATGAAGAACTGTGTTTT. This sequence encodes CTSSSGTSNEELCF.

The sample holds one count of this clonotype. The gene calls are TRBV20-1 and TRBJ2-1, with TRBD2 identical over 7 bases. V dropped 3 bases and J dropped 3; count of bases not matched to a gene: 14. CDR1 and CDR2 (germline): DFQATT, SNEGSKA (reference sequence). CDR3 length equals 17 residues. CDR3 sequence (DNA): TGCAGTGCTAGCTACACGGGTGGGGGGGAGCACTACAATGAGCAGTTCTTC. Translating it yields CSASYTGGGEHYNEQFF.

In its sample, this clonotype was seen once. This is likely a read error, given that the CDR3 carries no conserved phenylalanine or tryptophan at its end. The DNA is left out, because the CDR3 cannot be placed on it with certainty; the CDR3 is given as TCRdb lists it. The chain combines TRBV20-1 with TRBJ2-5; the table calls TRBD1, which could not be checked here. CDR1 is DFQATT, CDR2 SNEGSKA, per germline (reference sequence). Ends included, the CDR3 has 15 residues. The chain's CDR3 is CSATPTPRDRETQCA.

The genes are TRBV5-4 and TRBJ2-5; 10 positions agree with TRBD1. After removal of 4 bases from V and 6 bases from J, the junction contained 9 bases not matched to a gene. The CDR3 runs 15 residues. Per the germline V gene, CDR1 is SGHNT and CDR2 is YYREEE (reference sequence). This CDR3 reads CASSRKGQGKKTQYF. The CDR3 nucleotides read TGTGCCAGCAGCCGAAAGGGACAGGGGAAAAAGACCCAGTACTTC.

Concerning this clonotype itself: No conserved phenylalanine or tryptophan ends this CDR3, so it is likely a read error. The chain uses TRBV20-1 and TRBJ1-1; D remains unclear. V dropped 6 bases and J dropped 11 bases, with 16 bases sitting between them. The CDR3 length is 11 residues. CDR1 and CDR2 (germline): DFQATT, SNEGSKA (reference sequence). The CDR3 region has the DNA TGCAGTGCCAGCGGGATGGGAGGCGCTTTCGTT. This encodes CSASGMGGAFV.

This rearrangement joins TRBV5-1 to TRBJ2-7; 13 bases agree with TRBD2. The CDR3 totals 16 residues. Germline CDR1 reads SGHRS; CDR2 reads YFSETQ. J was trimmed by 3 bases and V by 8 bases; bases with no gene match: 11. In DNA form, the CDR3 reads TGCGCCAGTCACCCCGGGACTAGCGGGGACGACTACGAGCAGTACTTC. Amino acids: CASHPGTSGDDYEQYF.

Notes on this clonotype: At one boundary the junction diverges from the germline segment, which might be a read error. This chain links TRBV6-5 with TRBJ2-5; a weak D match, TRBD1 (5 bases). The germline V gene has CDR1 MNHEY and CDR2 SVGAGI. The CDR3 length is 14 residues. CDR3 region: CANSPRTGQETQDF. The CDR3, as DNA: TGTGCCAACAGTCCGCGGACCGGACAAGAGACCCAGGACTTC.

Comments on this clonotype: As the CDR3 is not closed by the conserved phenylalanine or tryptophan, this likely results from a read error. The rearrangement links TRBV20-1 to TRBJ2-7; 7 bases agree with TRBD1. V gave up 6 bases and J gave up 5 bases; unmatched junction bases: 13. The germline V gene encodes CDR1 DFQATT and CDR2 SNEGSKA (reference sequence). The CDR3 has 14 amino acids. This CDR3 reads CSAEGPGQFDEQYS. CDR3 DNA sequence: TGCAGTGCAGAAGGCCCGGGACAGTTCGACGAGCAGTACTCC.

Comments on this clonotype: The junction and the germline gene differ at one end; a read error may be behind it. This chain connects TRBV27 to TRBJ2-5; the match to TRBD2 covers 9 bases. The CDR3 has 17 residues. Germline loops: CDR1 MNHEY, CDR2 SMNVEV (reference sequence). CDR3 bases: TGTGCCAGCAGGAGGGGGGACCTAGCGGGAAGCGGAAAGAGCCAGTCCTTC. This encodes CASRRGDLAGSGKSQSF.

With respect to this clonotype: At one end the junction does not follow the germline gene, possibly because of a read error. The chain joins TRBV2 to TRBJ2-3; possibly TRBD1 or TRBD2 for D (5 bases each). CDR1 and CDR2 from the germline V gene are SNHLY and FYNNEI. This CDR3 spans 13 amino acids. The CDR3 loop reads CSSIFRGADTQYF. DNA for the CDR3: TGCTCCAGTATCTTCCGAGGGGCCGATACCCAGTATTTT.

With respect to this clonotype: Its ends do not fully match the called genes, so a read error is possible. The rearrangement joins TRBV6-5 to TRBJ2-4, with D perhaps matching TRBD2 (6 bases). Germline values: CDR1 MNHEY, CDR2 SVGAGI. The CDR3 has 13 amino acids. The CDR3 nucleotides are TGTGCCAGCAGGCAGGGAGGCAAAAGCATTCAGTACTTC. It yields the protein CASRQGGKSIQYF.

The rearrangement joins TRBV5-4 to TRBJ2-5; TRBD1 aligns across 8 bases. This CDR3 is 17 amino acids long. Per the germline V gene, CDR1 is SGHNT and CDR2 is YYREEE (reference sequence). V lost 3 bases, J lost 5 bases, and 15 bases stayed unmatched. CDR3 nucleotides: TGTGCCAGCAGCTCGGGTGGGGACAGGCCGCGGTGGGAGACCCAGTACTTC. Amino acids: CASSSGGDRPRWETQYF.

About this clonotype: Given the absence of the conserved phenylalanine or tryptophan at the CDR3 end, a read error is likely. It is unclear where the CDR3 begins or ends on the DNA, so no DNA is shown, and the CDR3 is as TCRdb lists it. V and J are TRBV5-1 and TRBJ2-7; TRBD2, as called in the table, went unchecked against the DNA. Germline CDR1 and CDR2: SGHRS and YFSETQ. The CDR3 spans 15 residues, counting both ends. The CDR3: CASSLQAGSMYKKYC.

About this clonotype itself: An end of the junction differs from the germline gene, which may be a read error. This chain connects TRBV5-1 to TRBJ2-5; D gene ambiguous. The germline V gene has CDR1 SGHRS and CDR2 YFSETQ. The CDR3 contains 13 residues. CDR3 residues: CAISWTVVETQYF. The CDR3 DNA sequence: TGCGCCATCAGCTGGACGGTGGTGGAGACCCAGTACTTC. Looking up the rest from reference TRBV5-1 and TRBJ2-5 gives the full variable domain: KAGVTQTPRYLIKTRGQQVTLSCSPISGHRSVSWYQQTPGQGLQFLFEYFSETQRNKGNFPGRFSGRQFSNSRSEMNVSTLELGDSALYLCAISWTVVETQYFGPGTRLLVL.

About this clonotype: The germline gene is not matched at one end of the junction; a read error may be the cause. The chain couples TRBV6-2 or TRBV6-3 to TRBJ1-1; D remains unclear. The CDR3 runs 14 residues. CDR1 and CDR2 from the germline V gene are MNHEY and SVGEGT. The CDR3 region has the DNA TGTGCCAGCAGTCTGAGAGGGATGAACACTGAAGATTTCTTT. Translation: CASSLRGMNTEDFF.

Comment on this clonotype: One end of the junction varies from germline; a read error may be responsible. CDR3 loop: CSTKAGTSDNYPLPF. The CDR3 DNA follows: TGCAGCACCAAGGCAGGGACAAGCGATAATTATCCCCTCCCCTTT. The chain combines TRBV20-1 with TRBJ1-6; D perhaps matches TRBD1 (6 bases). From germline, CDR1 is DFQATT and CDR2 SNEGSKA (reference sequence). CDR3 length: 15 residues.

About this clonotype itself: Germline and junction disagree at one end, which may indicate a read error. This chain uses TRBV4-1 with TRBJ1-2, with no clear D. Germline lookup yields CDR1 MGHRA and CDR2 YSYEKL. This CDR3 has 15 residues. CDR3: CASSPQVDINYGHTF. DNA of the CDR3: TGCGCCAGCAGCCCCCAGGTAGACATTAACTATGGCCACACCTTC.

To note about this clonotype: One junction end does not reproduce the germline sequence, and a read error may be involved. The CDR3 here is CGSGTTSRGMNSNQPQHF. CDR3 coding DNA: TGTGGCAGCGGCACGACGTCGAGGGGAATGAATAGCAACCAGCCGCAGCATTTT. The genes are TRBV5-5 and TRBJ1-5, with D possibly being TRBD1 (5 bases). The V gene's germline CDR1 is SGHKS and CDR2 YYEKEE (reference sequence). The CDR3 sequence is 18 residues long.

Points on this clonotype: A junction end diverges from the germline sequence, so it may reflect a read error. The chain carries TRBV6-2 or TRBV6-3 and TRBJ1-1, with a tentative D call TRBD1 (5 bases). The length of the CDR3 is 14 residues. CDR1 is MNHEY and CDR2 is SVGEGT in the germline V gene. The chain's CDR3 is CASSLTVMSTEAFF. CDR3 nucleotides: TGCGCCAGCAGTCTGACAGTGATGAGCACTGAAGCTTTCTTT.

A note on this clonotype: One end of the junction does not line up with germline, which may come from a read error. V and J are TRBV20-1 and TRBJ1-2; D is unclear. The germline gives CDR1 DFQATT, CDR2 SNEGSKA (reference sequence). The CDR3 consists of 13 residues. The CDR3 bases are TGCAGTGATAGTGATTCCAAGTGGCGCGGCCACTCCTTC. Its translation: CSDSDSKWRGHSF.